The 9 T cell receptor beta chains in this list originate from one sample, sequenced in a study of regulatory T cells in long-lasting Graves disease. Time point described: persistent/refractory GD, antithyroid drugs over 5 years with positive TRAb. Extracted RNA from PBMCs served as the source of the TCR library. HTBI primers from iRepertoire and Arm-PCR of CDR3 regions yielded the TCR beta libraries. One entry per CDR3 protein results from TCRdb running MiXCR on the multiplex PCR reads. The sample comprises approximately 400,000 distinct CDR3 sequences, more than 20% of which are singletons, and 25% to 30% rests with the top ten. This specimen consisted of peripheral blood mononuclear cells (PBMCs), obtained when the disease was refractory, from a patient treated with antithyroid drugs. Receptors were obtained from a middle-aged woman with Graves disease.

The chain carries TRBV6-1 and TRBJ1-6, with D uncertain. The germline V and J ends were trimmed by 7 bases and 9 bases, with 19 bases remaining between them. The CDR3 has 15 amino acids. Germline CDR1 reads MNHNS; CDR2 reads SASEGT. This CDR3 is CASTPQPFTGSPLHF. CDR3 coding DNA: TGTGCCAGCACCCCCCAACCCTTTACGGGTTCACCCCTCCACTTT.

This clonotype was recorded a few times. This rearrangement joins TRBV19 to TRBJ2-2; D may match TRBD1 or TRBD2 (5 bases each). The CDR3 contains 19 residues. Germline CDR1 and CDR2: LNHDA and SQIVND (reference sequence). V dropped 6 bases and J dropped 5 bases, with 28 bases sitting between them. CDR3 DNA sequence: TGTGCCAGTAGCCCCCGGAGCCTTTCCGGGACCCCAAGGACCGGGGAGCTGTTTTTT. Residues: CASSPRSLSGTPRTGELFF.

The chain carries TRBV12-3 or TRBV12-4 and TRBJ1-1; possibly TRBD1 for D (5 bases). The CDR3 is 15 amino acids. Trimming took off 5 bases at V and 1 base at J, with 14 bases between the two ends. In DNA form, the CDR3 reads TGTGCCAGCAGTCCCCCGGCAGGGAAGAACACTGAAGCTTTCTTT. This sequence encodes CASSPPAGKNTEAFF.

Comments on this clonotype: Since a much larger clone is just one base distant, this may be a read error. V usage is TRBV2 and J usage is TRBJ1-3; a weak D match, TRBD1 (5 bases). The ends were cut back, 10 bases at V and 2 bases at J, with 18 bases in the middle. The germline V gene encodes CDR1 SNHLY and CDR2 FYNNEI. The CDR3 length is 15 residues. This chain's CDR3 is CAIRAEALTGNTIYF. The CDR3 coding sequence is TGTGCCATCAGGGCAGAGGCGCTCACTGGAAACACCATATATTTT.

This clonotype was seen at least ten times. The gene calls are TRBV28 and TRBJ2-6; D is undetermined. Per the germline V gene, CDR1 is MDHEN and CDR2 is SYDVKM. The CDR3 totals 15 residues. V lost 7 bases, J lost 2 bases, and 12 bases lay in between. Written as DNA, the CDR3 is TGTGCCAGCACCGCCCCCCTGCCTGGGGCCAACGTCCTGACTTTC. Its protein product is CASTAPLPGANVLTF.

In this sample, this clonotype turned up a few times. The rearrangement joins TRBV5-1 to TRBJ2-6; D call uncertain. Trimming cost V 7 bases and J 1 base, with 9 bases left between them. The CDR3 runs to 14 residues. Germline CDR1 SGHRS, CDR2 YFSETQ. The CDR3 loop is CASAVVSGANVLTF. Written as DNA, the CDR3 is TGCGCCAGCGCAGTTGTTTCTGGGGCCAACGTCCTGACTTTC.

The chain links TRBV27 to TRBJ2-4; TRBD1 matches 9 bases. The V segment lost 9 bases and the J segment 1 base; nucleotides outside the gene matches: 7. Germline CDR1 is MNHEY and CDR2 is SMNVEV (reference sequence). The CDR3 runs to 15 residues. The CDR3 nucleotides read TGTGCCAGGATGACAGGGGGATGTGCCAAAAACATTCAGTACTTC. It is translated as CARMTGGCAKNIQYF.

The chain combines TRBV4-1 with TRBJ1-6; tentative D call: TRBD1 (5 bases). The V gene lost 0 bases and the J gene lost 5 bases, with 11 bases spanning the gap. Germline V lookup: CDR1 MGHRA, CDR2 YSYEKL. The CDR3 is made up of 16 amino acids. The CDR3 DNA is TGCGCCAGCAGCCAAGAGGGGCAGGCGGATAATTCACCCCTCCACTTT. Protein: CASSQEGQADNSPLHF.

This clonotype was recorded many times. The CDR3 nucleotides read TGTGCCAGCAGCTTGTTTGCCTACGAGCAGTACTTC. It encodes CASSLFAYEQYF. V gene TRBV5-6 combines with J gene TRBJ2-7; D remains ambiguous. Germline V gives CDR1 SGHDT, CDR2 YYEEEE. Trimming removed 1 base from V and 2 bases from J, with 4 bases in between. This CDR3 is 12 amino acids long.